Following are 29 T cell receptor beta chains from one sample sequenced in a study of cytomegalovirus exposure and HLA in healthy donors. Only in-frame clones appear in the TCRdb table, and some are missing; sequencing was by immunoSEQ multiplex PCR. The sample includes about 360,000 clones, 80% to 90% seen only once; the top ten take roughly 0.83%. The sample comprised PBMCs. These receptors were obtained from a woman aged 18 to 35 in good health and CMV-seronegative.

This rearrangement joins TRBV30 to TRBJ2-5; 10 nucleotides match TRBD2. With V trimmed by 4 bases and J by 5 bases, 7 bases remained unmatched. CDR3 length: 14 amino acids. CDR1 and CDR2 from the germline V gene are GTSNPN and SVGIG (reference sequence). CDR3 protein: CAWIESGGEETQYF. CDR3 bases: TGTGCCTGGATTGAAAGCGGGGGGGAGGAGACCCAGTACTTC.

This clone was observed a single time. The chain links TRBV18 to TRBJ1-1; D is possibly TRBD1 (5 bases). CDR3 length: 15 residues. Trimming removed 2 bases from V and 4 bases from J, with 14 bases in between. Germline V gene sequence: CDR1 KGHSH, CDR2 LQKENI. The CDR3 spells CASSPIISGITEAFF. CDR3 bases: TGTGCCAGCTCACCAATTATATCAGGGATCACTGAAGCTTTCTTT.

V gene TRBV11-2 combines with J gene TRBJ2-3; D might be TRBD2 (5 bases). From germline, CDR1 is SGHAT and CDR2 FQNNGV. The CDR3 totals 14 residues. V lost 3 bases, J lost 2 bases, and 9 bases lay in between. The DNA for the CDR3 is TGTGCCAGCAGCTTGCAGCGGAACACAGATACGCAGTATTTT. It specifies CASSLQRNTDTQYF.

CDR3 in DNA: TGTGCCAGCTCACCAAAAGTACTGGTAAATGAGCAGTTCTTC. Its translation is CASSPKVLVNEQFF. The V call is TRBV18, the J call TRBJ2-1; no reliable D call. The ends were cut back, 2 bases at V and 7 bases at J, with 12 bases in the middle. Germline CDR1 KGHSH, CDR2 LQKENI. This CDR3 comprises 14 residues.

This chain links TRBV4-1 with TRBJ2-7; a weak D match, TRBD1 (5 bases). V was pared by 1 base and J by 3 bases, with 10 bases between. CDR3 size: 14 residues. CDR1 is MGHRA, CDR2 YSYEKL, per germline. DNA for the CDR3: TGCGCCAGCAGCCAAGTTGACAGAAACTACGAGCAGTACTTC. It specifies CASSQVDRNYEQYF.

This sequence joins TRBV7-8 and TRBJ2-7; possible D gene TRBD2, 6 bases. V lost 5 bases and J 1 base, leaving 12 bases between the germline ends. This CDR3 has 14 residues. Germline assignment: CDR1 SGHVS and CDR2 FQNEAQ. This CDR3 reads CASSRGLQSYEQYF. The CDR3 region has the DNA TGTGCCAGCAGCCGGGGACTCCAGTCCTACGAGCAGTACTTC. Full variable domain (outside the CDR3, taken from reference TRBV7-8 and TRBJ2-7): GAGVSQSPRYKVAKRGQDVALRCDPISGHVSLFWYQQALGQGPEFLTYFQNEAQLDKSGLPSDRFFAERPEGSVSTLKIQRTQQEDSAVYLCASSRGLQSYEQYFGPGTRLTVT.

This chain connects TRBV28 to TRBJ1-2; 7 nucleotides line up with TRBD1. The germline gives CDR1 MDHEN, CDR2 SYDVKM. V gave up 4 bases and J gave up 1 base; unmatched junction bases: 6. CDR3 length equals 15 residues. Written as DNA, the CDR3 is TGTGCCAGCAGTTCCCGACAGGGCCTTAACTATGGCTACACCTTC. This gives the protein CASSSRQGLNYGYTF.

The J gene is TRBJ2-7, the V gene TRBV5-6; 8 nucleotides match TRBD2. The CDR3 loop spans 16 amino acids. J gave up 6 bases and V 1 base, and 12 bases lay outside the gene matches. Germline CDR1 is SGHDT and CDR2 is YYEEEE. The CDR3 bases are TGTGCCAGCAGCTTGTGCGAAGAAGCGGGAGATGCCGAGCAGTACTTC. Its protein is CASSLCEEAGDAEQYF.

This chain uses TRBV4-1 with TRBJ1-6; D not certain. In germline, CDR1 is MGHRA, CDR2 YSYEKL. The CDR3 contains 15 residues. V gave up 0 bases and J gave up 4 bases, with 7 bases separating them. The CDR3 region has the DNA TGCGCCAGCAGCCAAGAAACACGTTATAATTCACCCCTCCACTTT. Translation gives CASSQETRYNSPLHF.

This clone was counted once. The chain uses TRBV6-1 and TRBJ2-5, with D perhaps TRBD1 (6 bases). V lost 1 base, J lost 2 bases, and 17 bases lay in between. Germline V gives CDR1 MNHNS, CDR2 SASEGT. CDR3 size: 17 residues. The CDR3 spells CASSEVGARLRQETQYF. The CDR3 DNA is TGTGCCAGCAGTGAAGTGGGGGCGAGACTACGGCAAGAGACCCAGTACTTC.

The V call is TRBV7-9, the J call TRBJ2-7, with D tentatively TRBD1 (5 bases). Trimming left V 0 bases short and J 2 bases short, with 8 bases between. The CDR3 sequence is 14 residues long. CDR1 and CDR2 from the germline V gene are SEHNR and FQNEAQ (reference sequence). The CDR3 DNA is TGTGCCAGCAGCTTAGCGGGCAGGGCCTACGAGCAGTACTTC. Translating gives CASSLAGRAYEQYF.

The chain joins TRBV2 to TRBJ2-1; 7 nucleotides agree with TRBD2. CDR1 is SNHLY, CDR2 FYNNEI, per germline. J was trimmed by 3 bases and V by 6 bases; bases with no gene match: 11. This CDR3 comprises 16 residues. CDR3 nucleotides: TGTGCCAGCAGAGGGAGCGGGAACAGGTACTACAATGAGCAGTTCTTC. It specifies CASRGSGNRYYNEQFF. Using reference TRBV2 and TRBJ2-1 for the parts outside the CDR3, the full variable domain is EPEVTQTPSHQVTQMGQEVILRCVPISNHLYFYWYRQILGQKVEFLVSFYNNEISEKSEIFDDQFSVERPDGSNFTLKIRSTKLEDSAMYFCASRGSGNRYYNEQFFGPGTRLTVL.

The V and J genes are TRBV10-2 and TRBJ2-7, with TRBD1 matching 11 bases. Trimming at V came to 8 bases and at J to 6 bases, leaving 12 bases not matched to a gene. CDR3 length: 15 residues. Germline assignment: CDR1 WSHSY and CDR2 SAAADI. The DNA of the CDR3 is TGCGCCAGCCTTGATCCGGACAGGGGGCTCAGCGAGCAGTACTTC. The encoded protein is CASLDPDRGLSEQYF.

The V gene is TRBV15, the J gene TRBJ1-3; D possibly corresponds to TRBD1 (5 bases). Between the trimmed V and J ends, which lost 2 bases and 0 bases, there was a span of 11 bases. CDR1 is LNHNV, CDR2 YYDKDF, per germline (reference sequence). The CDR3 runs to 16 residues. For the CDR3, the DNA is TGTGCCACCAGCAGATCGACAGCCAGCTCTGGAAACACCATATATTTT. Translating gives CATSRSTASSGNTIYF.

Here the CDR3 reads CASSDQGVPNEKLFF. The CDR3, as DNA: TGTGCCAGCAGTGACCAGGGGGTTCCTAATGAAAAACTGTTTTTT. V is TRBV2 and J is TRBJ1-4; TRBD1 matches 7 bases. The CDR3 has 15 amino acids. CDR1 and CDR2 from the germline V gene are SNHLY and FYNNEI. V lost 3 bases, J lost 3 bases, and 4 bases stayed unmatched.

This clone appeared once. CDR3 nucleotides: TGTGCCAGCAGCTTAGGCGGCGCCGGGGAGCTGTTTTTT. Its protein product is CASSLGGAGELFF. The rearrangement uses TRBV11-2 and TRBJ2-2, with D uncertain. This CDR3 comprises 13 residues. V shed 1 base and J shed 6 bases, with 6 bases lying between them. Germline V CDR1 and CDR2: SGHAT, FQNNGV.

This chain links TRBV6-1 with TRBJ2-7, with D hard to call. CDR3 length equals 13 residues. Germline values: CDR1 MNHNS, CDR2 SASEGT. V lost 6 bases to trimming and J lost 0 bases, with 9 bases between them. The CDR3 coding sequence is TGTGCCAGCAGAGACACGAGCTCCTACGAGCAGTACTTC. Translated, it gives CASRDTSSYEQYF.

This clone was detected only once. The chain links TRBV11-2 to TRBJ2-7; D is unclear. This CDR3 has 15 residues. From germline, CDR1 is SGHAT and CDR2 FQNNGV. V was cut by 0 bases and J by 0 bases, with 9 bases left in between. DNA for the CDR3: TGTGCCAGCAGCTTAGACCTGTTCAGCTCCTACGAGCAGTACTTC. Amino acid sequence: CASSLDLFSSYEQYF. Variable domain in full (rest from reference TRBV11-2 and TRBJ2-7): EAGVAQSPRYKIIEKRQSVAFWCNPISGHATLYWYQQILGQGPKLLIQFQNNGVVDDSQLPKDRFSAERLKGVDSTLKIQPAKLEDSAVYLCASSLDLFSSYEQYFGPGTRLTVT.

The gene calls are TRBV10-3 and TRBJ1-6; 7 nucleotides line up with TRBD1. The CDR3 is 14 residues long. J lost 7 bases, V lost 4 bases, and 4 bases had no gene match. CDR1 and CDR2 from the germline V gene are ENHRY and SYGVKD. The DNA of the CDR3 is TGTGCCATCAGTGGGGCACAGGGGAATTCACCCCTCCACTTT. Residues: CAISGAQGNSPLHF.

The chain recombines TRBV18 with TRBJ2-7; possibly TRBD1 for D (6 bases). V lost 6 bases and J 2 bases, leaving 14 bases between the germline ends. Germline V gene data show CDR1 as KGHSH and CDR2 as LQKENI. The CDR3 totals 14 residues. The CDR3, as DNA: TGTGCCAGCTCGCCTCCCACAGGGACCTACGAGCAGTACTTC. Amino acid sequence: CASSPPTGTYEQYF. The full variable domain, completed using reference TRBV18 and TRBJ2-7, is NAGVMQNPRHLVRRRGQEARLRCSPMKGHSHVYWYRQLPEEGLKFMVYLQKENIIDESGMPKERFSAEFPKEGPSILRIQQVVRGDSAAYFCASSPPTGTYEQYFGPGTRLTVT.

J is TRBJ2-3 and V is TRBV4-1; 12 bases line up with TRBD2. CDR1 MGHRA and CDR2 YSYEKL come from the germline V gene. This CDR3 has 17 amino acids. Germline trimming cut 2 bases from V and 1 base from J; bases unmatched to any gene: 4. CDR3 in amino acids: CASSQNLAGGRTDTQYF. The CDR3 bases are TGCGCCAGCAGCCAAAACCTAGCGGGGGGGCGCACAGATACGCAGTATTTT.

Only a few counts were recorded for this clone. The chain couples TRBV25-1 to TRBJ2-7; D ambiguous. CDR1 MGHDK and CDR2 SYGVNS come from the germline V gene. V shed 2 bases and J shed 1 base, with 3 bases lying between them. The CDR3 spans 12 residues. This chain's CDR3 is CASSERSYEQYF. The CDR3 DNA reads as TGTGCCAGCAGTGAACGGTCCTACGAGCAGTACTTC.

The chain joins TRBV4-1 to TRBJ2-7; D ambiguous. Germline values: CDR1 MGHRA, CDR2 YSYEKL. V shed 0 bases and J shed 1 base, with 13 bases lying between them. This CDR3 is built from 16 residues. The CDR3 DNA reads as TGCGCCAGCAGCCAAGAGGTGGGCACTTATTCCTACGAGCAGTACTTC. Amino acid sequence: CASSQEVGTYSYEQYF.

V gene TRBV4-1 combines with J gene TRBJ2-1; TRBD2 is a possible D gene (6 bases). Per germline, CDR1 MGHRA and CDR2 YSYEKL. V lost 4 bases, J lost 1 base, and 11 bases lay in between. This CDR3 has 15 amino acids. The CDR3 bases are TGCGCCAGCAGCCCCGGGACTCCTTCCTACAATGAGCAGTTCTTC. The encoded protein is CASSPGTPSYNEQFF.

V gene TRBV19 combines with J gene TRBJ1-5; TRBD1 is a possible D gene (5 bases). V lost 5 bases and J 0 bases, leaving 14 bases between the germline ends. CDR1 LNHDA and CDR2 SQIVND come from the germline V gene (reference sequence). The CDR3 is made up of 16 amino acids. CDR3 sequence: CASSPPGSYSNQPQHF. CDR3 nucleotide sequence: TGTGCCAGTAGTCCCCCAGGGTCCTATAGCAATCAGCCCCAGCATTTT.

This sequence joins TRBV6-5 and TRBJ1-5; 8 bases are a match to TRBD1. The V segment lost 5 bases and the J segment 5 bases; nucleotides outside the gene matches: 8. In germline, CDR1 is MNHEY, CDR2 SVGAGI. The CDR3 loop spans 15 amino acids. The CDR3 DNA reads as TGTGCCAGCAGTCCCTCCTCCAGGGGGCATCAGCCCCAGCATTTT. This encodes CASSPSSRGHQPQHF.

The rearrangement links TRBV7-9 to TRBJ1-2; 7 bases match TRBD1. V shed 5 bases, J shed 5 bases, and the junction held 14 bases outside the gene matches. Germline CDR1 reads SEHNR; CDR2 reads FQNEAQ (reference sequence). The CDR3 spans 16 residues. CDR3 in DNA: TGTGCCAGCAGCCAGGGGGTGCCCCTGACCCTTTATGGCTACACCTTC. As protein: CASSQGVPLTLYGYTF.

Comments on this clone: This CDR3 is also generated by other DNA sequences in the sample. The CDR3 bases are TGCAGCGTCCGGACGGGGTCCTACGAGCAGTACTTC. As protein: CSVRTGSYEQYF. This rearrangement joins TRBV29-1 to TRBJ2-7; D perhaps matches TRBD2 (5 bases). V was clipped by 6 bases and J by 1 base, with 10 bases between them. This CDR3 region has 12 residues. Germline-derived CDR1 and CDR2 are SQVTM and ANQGSEA.

This chain connects TRBV28 to TRBJ1-4; a possible D gene is TRBD1 (6 bases). Looked up from germline, CDR1 is MDHEN and CDR2 is SYDVKM. Trimming stripped 3 bases from V and 3 bases from J, with 11 bases between. This CDR3 has 15 amino acids. The CDR3 DNA sequence: TGTGCCAGCAGTTTTCTGGGGGCGGCTAATGAAAAACTGTTTTTT. This sequence encodes CASSFLGAANEKLFF.